This TCR beta chain was sequenced in a study of T cell responses to AZD1222 COVID-19 vaccine. About this clone itself: Antigen specificity is unknown.

Notes on the study in general: The donor cohort was predominantly white British with a female majority, and clonal diversity may have been underestimated. Targeting of unmutated variant regions was reportedly seen in nearly half of spike-specific TCRs.

Here immunoSEQ multiplex PCR was the method, and the copy in TCRdb shows in-frame clones only, minus some. In the table there are approximately 150,000 clones, 85% to 90% of which are singletons. V dropped 1 base and J dropped 9 bases, with 10 bases sitting between them. Germline lookup yields CDR1 LGHDT and CDR2 YNNKEL (reference sequence). The CDR3 totals 13 residues. Material: peripheral blood, obtained on day 0 of AZD1222 vaccination. The TCR sequence derives from an adult in good health. The chain uses TRBV3-1 (or the pseudogene TRBV3-2) and TRBJ2-4; D is undetermined. The CDR3 region has the DNA TGTGCCAGCAGCCAAGCTCTGATCGGCATTCAGTACTTC. Residues: CASSQALIGIQYF.